Following are 30 T cell receptor beta chains from one sample sequenced in a study of PD-L1 blockade in urothelial cancer. Sequencing used immunoSEQ multiplex PCR; TCRdb keeps in-frame clones, though not all of them. The sample includes over 65,000 clones, roughly 88% of them seen just once. The time point is: pretreatment peripheral blood. The source was PBMCs, collected around atezolizumab (anti-PD-L1) treatment. These receptors were taken from a man between 65 and 85 years old with urothelial cancer.

The chain links TRBV23-1 to TRBJ2-3; TRBD1 matches 11 bases. TRBV23-1 is marked as an open reading frame, function uncertain. V was clipped by 4 bases and J by 3 bases; unmatched bases: 12. This CDR3 is built from 18 residues. The CDR3 DNA sequence: TGCGCCAGCAGTCTGACGCCAGGGACAGGGGGATGTACAGATACGCAGTATTTT. This encodes CASSLTPGTGGCTDTQYF.

The chain joins TRBV6-5 to TRBJ2-7; D possibly corresponds to TRBD1 (6 bases). V was pared by 9 bases and J by 2 bases, with 14 bases between. CDR1 and CDR2 (germline): MNHEY, SVGAGI. The CDR3 has 13 residues. The DNA for the CDR3 is TGTGCCAGTGAAAACAGGGTAACCTACGAGCAGTACTTC. The encoded protein is CASENRVTYEQYF.

This sequence joins TRBV14 and TRBJ2-1; 8 bases line up with TRBD2. With 1 base clipped from V and 4 bases from J, the junction kept 3 bases outside the gene matches. CDR1 is SGHDN, CDR2 FVKESK, per germline. CDR3 length: 15 residues. Here the CDR3 reads CASSQGLAHYNEQFF. CDR3 in DNA: TGTGCCAGCAGCCAAGGACTAGCGCATTACAATGAGCAGTTCTTC.

The V gene is TRBV4-1, the J gene TRBJ2-7; maybe TRBD2 (6 bases). From germline, CDR1 is MGHRA and CDR2 YSYEKL. V was cut by 0 bases and J by 7 bases, with 22 bases left in between. The CDR3 consists of 17 residues. CDR3 in amino acids: CASSQDTRGSGDLEQYF. CDR3 sequence (DNA): TGCGCCAGCAGCCAAGATACCCGGGGTAGCGGTGATTTGGAGCAGTACTTC.

This clone was detected only a few times. The V call is TRBV5-1, the J call TRBJ2-1; 12 bases fit TRBD2. V lost 4 bases, J lost 4 bases, and 6 bases stayed unmatched. Germline CDR1 SGHRS, CDR2 YFSETQ. The CDR3 is made up of 16 amino acids. CDR3 amino acids: CASSTTGLAGYNEQFF. The CDR3 DNA reads TGCGCCAGCAGCACCACTGGACTAGCGGGGTACAATGAGCAGTTCTTC. Full variable domain (remainder filled in from reference TRBV5-1 and TRBJ2-1): KAGVTQTPRYLIKTRGQQVTLSCSPISGHRSVSWYQQTPGQGLQFLFEYFSETQRNKGNFPGRFSGRQFSNSRSEMNVSTLELGDSALYLCASSTTGLAGYNEQFFGPGTRLTVL.

This chain links TRBV28 with TRBJ2-7; the D is unclear. The V and J ends lost 2 bases and 6 bases respectively, with 14 bases between them. Per germline, CDR1 MDHEN and CDR2 SYDVKM. This CDR3 has 14 amino acids. CDR3 sequence: CASSLGPRQAEQYF. The CDR3, as DNA: TGTGCCAGCAGTTTAGGCCCACGTCAGGCCGAGCAGTACTTC.

The chain combines TRBV10-2 with TRBJ2-3, with D maybe TRBD1 (6 bases). The CDR3 spans 15 residues. Germline CDR1 and CDR2: WSHSY and SAAADI. Trimming cost V 5 bases and J 6 bases, with 18 bases left between them. The DNA of the CDR3 is TGCGCCAGCAGTATGGGGGCCGGTCGTGAGGATACGCAGTATTTT. Translation: CASSMGAGREDTQYF.

This clone was counted a single time. The chain joins TRBV5-1 to TRBJ2-3; 9 nucleotides align to TRBD2. This CDR3 region has 13 residues. Trimming cost V 7 bases and J 2 bases; bases outside gene matches: 2. CDR1 is SGHRS and CDR2 is YFSETQ in the germline V gene. CDR3 in DNA: TGCGCCAGCTGGGGACTAGCCACAGATACGCAGTATTTT. It encodes CASWGLATDTQYF.

The V call is TRBV6-5, the J call TRBJ2-7; 7 bases align to TRBD2. CDR1 MNHEY and CDR2 SVGAGI come from the germline V gene. The length of the CDR3 is 13 residues. V gave up 6 bases and J gave up 3 bases; unmatched junction bases: 5. The CDR3 loop reads CASRSGTIYEQYF. As DNA, the CDR3 is TGTGCCAGCAGGAGCGGGACCATCTACGAGCAGTACTTC.

This clone appeared once. The chain combines TRBV28 with TRBJ1-1, with a possible D match to TRBD1 (5 bases). Germline-derived CDR1 and CDR2 are MDHEN and SYDVKM. V shed 5 bases and J shed 1 base, with 17 bases lying between them. The length of the CDR3 is 16 residues. The CDR3 protein is CASSPLGWGGNTEAFF. CDR3 sequence (DNA): TGTGCCAGCAGTCCCCTGGGTTGGGGGGGGAACACTGAAGCTTTCTTT.

This chain links TRBV5-5 with TRBJ2-3; D is possibly TRBD2 (6 bases). CDR3 size: 14 residues. Deletions cut 4 bases from V and 0 bases from J, with 9 bases between. Germline CDR1 SGHKS, CDR2 YYEKEE (reference sequence). The CDR3 here is CASSLLASTDTQYF. The CDR3, as DNA: TGTGCCAGCAGCCTCCTAGCGAGCACAGATACGCAGTATTTT.

This chain uses TRBV6-6 with TRBJ2-4; 7 positions agree with TRBD1. There are 12 residues in the CDR3. Germline V gives CDR1 MNHNY, CDR2 SVGAGI (reference sequence). J lost 14 bases, V lost 1 base, and 5 bases had no gene match. CDR3 residues: CASSYLTGTEYF. The CDR3 DNA reads TGTGCCAGCAGTTACTTGACCGGGACAGAGTACTTC.

The chain combines TRBV28 with TRBJ1-2; D is possibly TRBD1 (5 bases). V was cut by 3 bases and J by 9 bases, with 14 bases left in between. The CDR3 runs 13 residues. CDR1 MDHEN and CDR2 SYDVKM come from the germline V gene. CDR3 nucleotide sequence: TGTGCCAGCAGTTTTCAGTCAGGGCGAAGCTACACCTTC. Its protein product is CASSFQSGRSYTF.

The chain uses TRBV5-6 and TRBJ2-3, with D possibly being TRBD2 (6 bases). Germline-derived CDR1 and CDR2 are SGHDT and YYEEEE. Trimming cost V 0 bases and J 1 base, with 18 bases left between them. The CDR3 is 18 residues long. Here the CDR3 DNA reads TGTGCCAGCAGCTTGGATGGTCTGTCGGGGGTTCGCACAGATACGCAGTATTTT. Its protein product is CASSLDGLSGVRTDTQYF.

V gene TRBV19 combines with J gene TRBJ2-3; TRBD2 is a possible D gene (6 bases). The V gene lost 4 bases and the J gene lost 3 bases, with 14 bases spanning the gap. CDR3 length equals 15 residues. Germline CDR1 reads LNHDA; CDR2 reads SQIVND (reference sequence). This CDR3 reads CASSTGETSTDTQYF. The CDR3 region has the DNA TGTGCCAGTAGTACGGGGGAGACTAGTACAGATACGCAGTATTTT.

The chain has TRBV7-9 and TRBJ2-7; weak D call: TRBD1 (5 bases). The CDR3 covers 15 residues. CDR1 is SEHNR and CDR2 is FQNEAQ in the germline V gene (reference sequence). The ends were cut back, 0 bases at V and 4 bases at J, with 13 bases in the middle. The DNA of the CDR3 is TGTGCCAGCAGCTTAGCAGGGGCTACCGGTTACGAGCAGTACTTC. Its protein is CASSLAGATGYEQYF.

For the CDR3, the DNA is TGTGCCAGCTCACCGCCTCCACCAGGGGGGTCCTACGAGCAGTACTTC. This translates into CASSPPPPGGSYEQYF. The V gene is TRBV18, the J gene TRBJ2-7; weak D call: TRBD1 (7 bases). CDR1 is KGHSH and CDR2 is LQKENI in the germline V gene. The CDR3 runs to 16 residues. Trimming shortened V by 3 bases and J by 1 base, and 16 bases separated the two germline ends.

This CDR3 reads CASSRQGLSTEAFF. CDR3 nucleotide sequence: TGTGCCAGTAGTAGACAGGGGCTGAGTACTGAAGCTTTCTTT. This sequence joins TRBV19 and TRBJ1-1; 8 bases line up with TRBD1. Germline V gives CDR1 LNHDA, CDR2 SQIVND (reference sequence). CDR3 length equals 14 residues. J gave up 5 bases and V 4 bases, and 6 bases lay outside the gene matches.

The CDR3 coding sequence is TGTGCCAGTAGTATAGGAGGACTCGAGGAGCAGTTCTTC. Translated, it gives CASSIGGLEEQFF. V usage is TRBV19 and J usage is TRBJ2-1, with D perhaps TRBD2 (5 bases). V was pared by 1 base and J by 10 bases, with 11 bases between. CDR1 is LNHDA and CDR2 is SQIVND in the germline V gene (reference sequence). The CDR3 has 13 residues.

The rearrangement links TRBV28 to TRBJ1-2; perhaps TRBD1 as D (6 bases). This CDR3 has 14 amino acids. Per germline, CDR1 MDHEN and CDR2 SYDVKM. V shed 5 bases and J shed 3 bases, with 13 bases lying between them. The CDR3 sequence is CASSNGDTYYGYTF. The CDR3 nucleotides are TGTGCCAGCAGTAACGGGGACACTTACTATGGCTACACCTTC.

With regard to this clone: An end of the junction differs from the germline gene, which may be a read error. The rearrangement uses TRBV11-1 and TRBJ2-7; TRBD2 agrees at 11 bases. CDR3 size: 15 residues. The germline V gene has CDR1 SGHAT and CDR2 FQDESV (reference sequence). CDR3: CASSIATSGSAEQYF. The CDR3 DNA reads as TGTGCCAGCAGCATAGCCACTAGCGGGAGTGCCGAGCAGTACTTC.

The chain recombines TRBV28 with TRBJ1-2, with D tentatively TRBD1 (6 bases). The CDR3 covers 13 residues. The V gene lost 6 bases and the J gene lost 4 bases, with 12 bases spanning the gap. CDR1 MDHEN and CDR2 SYDVKM come from the germline V gene. CDR3 amino acids: CASRPTGSYGYTF. In nucleotides, the CDR3 is TGTGCCAGCAGACCCACAGGGAGCTATGGCTACACCTTC.

The V and J genes are TRBV4-2 and TRBJ2-1; 7 bases are shared with TRBD2. The CDR3 is 14 residues long. V lost 3 bases to trimming and J lost 7 bases; unmatched junction nucleotides: 6. CDR1 and CDR2 (germline): LGHNA, YNFKEQ. The CDR3 bases are TGTGCCAGCAGCCAGCTCCCGCGGGGGAATGAGCAGTTCTTC. Its translation is CASSQLPRGNEQFF.

The chain joins TRBV9 to TRBJ2-3; no firm D call. CDR1 and CDR2 from the germline V gene are SGDLS and YYNGEE. Trimming took off 3 bases at V and 0 bases at J, with 17 bases between the two ends. This CDR3 region has 17 residues. The CDR3 DNA follows: TGTGCCAGCAGCGCCCGCCCGGTTGCGGATAGCACAGATACGCAGTATTTT. Protein: CASSARPVADSTDTQYF.

The gene calls are TRBV9 and TRBJ2-1; possible D gene TRBD1, 6 bases. The V gene's germline CDR1 is SGDLS and CDR2 YYNGEE. The length of the CDR3 is 12 residues. Trimming shortened V by 4 bases and J by 5 bases, and 7 bases separated the two germline ends. The CDR3 DNA sequence: TGTGCCAGCAGCCGGACAGACAATGAGCAGTTCTTC. Protein product: CASSRTDNEQFF.

The rearrangement links TRBV5-1 to TRBJ2-7, with D tentatively TRBD2 (6 bases). Germline V gene lookup returns CDR1 SGHRS and CDR2 YFSETQ. The CDR3 runs to 18 residues. V lost 4 bases and J 2 bases, leaving 25 bases between the germline ends. The DNA of the CDR3 is TGCGCCAGCAGCGCTCTTGGCCCCACTAGCTTAGGGGCCTACGAGCAGTACTTC. This gives the protein CASSALGPTSLGAYEQYF. Using reference TRBV5-1 and TRBJ2-7 for the parts outside the CDR3, the full variable domain is KAGVTQTPRYLIKTRGQQVTLSCSPISGHRSVSWYQQTPGQGLQFLFEYFSETQRNKGNFPGRFSGRQFSNSRSEMNVSTLELGDSALYLCASSALGPTSLGAYEQYFGPGTRLTVT.

J is TRBJ2-7 and V is TRBV10-3; 13 bases map to TRBD2. CDR3 length: 18 residues. Losses at the gene ends were 5 bases for V and 6 bases for J; bases not matched to a gene: 16. Germline lookup yields CDR1 ENHRY and CDR2 SYGVKD. DNA of the CDR3: TGTGCCATCAGTTCCCGAAATCCACTAGCGGGAGGGCCGGGCGAGCAGTACTTC. Its translation is CAISSRNPLAGGPGEQYF.

The chain carries TRBV5-5 and TRBJ2-4, with D perhaps matching TRBD2 (6 bases). V was cut by 6 bases and J by 0 bases, with 10 bases left in between. In germline, CDR1 is SGHKS, CDR2 YYEKEE (reference sequence). This CDR3 spans 14 amino acids. The CDR3 region has the DNA TGTGCCAGCAAGGAGGGACTAGCCAAAAACATTCAGTACTTC. This codes for CASKEGLAKNIQYF. Filled out from reference TRBV5-5 and TRBJ2-4, the complete variable domain reads DAGVTQSPTHLIKTRGQQVTLRCSPISGHKSVSWYQQVLGQGPQFIFQYYEKEERGRGNFPDRFSARQFPNYSSELNVNALLLGDSALYLCASKEGLAKNIQYFGAGTRLSVL.

The genes are TRBV27 and TRBJ2-4; D call uncertain. V was trimmed by 0 bases and J by 6 bases, leaving 9 bases between them. Germline values: CDR1 MNHEY, CDR2 SMNVEV (reference sequence). This CDR3 region has 14 residues. CDR3 in amino acids: CASSLSSLANIQYF. The CDR3 region has the DNA TGTGCCAGCAGTTTATCTTCCCTGGCAAACATTCAGTACTTC.

The chain has TRBV29-1 and TRBJ1-2, with a possible D match to TRBD1 (6 bases). The CDR3 spans 15 residues. V lost 7 bases, J lost 8 bases, and 26 bases lay in between. Per germline, CDR1 SQVTM and CDR2 ANQGSEA. DNA of the CDR3: TGCAGCGCTGGCTGGTTTTCCCCCGGGGGGCGAGGCTACACCTTC. Translating it yields CSAGWFSPGGRGYTF.